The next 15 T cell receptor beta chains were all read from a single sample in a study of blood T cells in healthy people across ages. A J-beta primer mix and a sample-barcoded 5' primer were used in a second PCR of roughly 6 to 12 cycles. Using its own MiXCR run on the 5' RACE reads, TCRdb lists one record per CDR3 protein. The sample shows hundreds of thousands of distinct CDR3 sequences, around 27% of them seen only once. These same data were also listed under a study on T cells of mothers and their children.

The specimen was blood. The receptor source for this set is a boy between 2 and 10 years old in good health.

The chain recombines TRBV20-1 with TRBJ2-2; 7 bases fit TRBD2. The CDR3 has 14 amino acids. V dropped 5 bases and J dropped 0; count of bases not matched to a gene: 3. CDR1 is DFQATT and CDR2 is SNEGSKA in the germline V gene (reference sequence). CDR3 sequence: CSAWDYTNTGELFF. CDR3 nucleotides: TGCAGTGCTTGGGACTATACGAACACCGGGGAGCTGTTTTTT.

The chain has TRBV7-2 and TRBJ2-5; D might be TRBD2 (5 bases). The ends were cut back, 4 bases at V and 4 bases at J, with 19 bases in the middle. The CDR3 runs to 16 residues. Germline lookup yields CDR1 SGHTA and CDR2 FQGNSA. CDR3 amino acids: CASSSEELAFIETQYF. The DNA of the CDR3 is TGTGCCAGCAGCTCAGAAGAGCTAGCCTTTATAGAGACCCAGTACTTC.

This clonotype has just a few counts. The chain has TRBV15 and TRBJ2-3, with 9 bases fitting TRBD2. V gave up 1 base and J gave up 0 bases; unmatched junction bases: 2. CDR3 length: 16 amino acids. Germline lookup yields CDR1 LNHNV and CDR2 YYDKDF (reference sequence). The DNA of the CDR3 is TGTGCCACCAGCAGAGCGGCGGGAGGGAGCACAGATACGCAGTATTTT. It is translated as CATSRAAGGSTDTQYF.

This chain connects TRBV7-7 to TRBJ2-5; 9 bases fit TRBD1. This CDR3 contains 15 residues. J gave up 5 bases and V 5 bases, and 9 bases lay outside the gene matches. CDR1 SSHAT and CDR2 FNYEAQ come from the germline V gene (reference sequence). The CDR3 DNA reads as TGTGCCAGCAGCACCCAACAGGGGGCCGGGGAGACCCAGTACTTC. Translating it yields CASSTQQGAGETQYF.

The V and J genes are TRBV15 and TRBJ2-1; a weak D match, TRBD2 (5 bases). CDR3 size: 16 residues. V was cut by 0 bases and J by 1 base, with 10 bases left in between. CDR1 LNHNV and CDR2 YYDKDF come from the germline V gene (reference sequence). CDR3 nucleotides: TGTGCCACCAGCAGAGAATGGGAGACGTCCTACAATGAGCAGTTCTTC. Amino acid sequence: CATSREWETSYNEQFF.

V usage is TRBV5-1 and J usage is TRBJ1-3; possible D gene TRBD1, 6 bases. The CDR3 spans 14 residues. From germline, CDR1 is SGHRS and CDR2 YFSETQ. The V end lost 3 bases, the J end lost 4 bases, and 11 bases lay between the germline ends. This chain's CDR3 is CASSSGVMGNTIYF. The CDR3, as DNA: TGCGCCAGCAGCTCAGGGGTTATGGGAAACACCATATATTTT.

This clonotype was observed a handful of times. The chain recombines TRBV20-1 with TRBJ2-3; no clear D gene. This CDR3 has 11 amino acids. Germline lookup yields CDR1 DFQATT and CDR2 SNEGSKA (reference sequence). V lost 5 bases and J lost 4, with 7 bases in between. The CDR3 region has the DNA TGCAGTGCTTACCCCGCAGATACGCAGTATTTT. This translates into CSAYPADTQYF.

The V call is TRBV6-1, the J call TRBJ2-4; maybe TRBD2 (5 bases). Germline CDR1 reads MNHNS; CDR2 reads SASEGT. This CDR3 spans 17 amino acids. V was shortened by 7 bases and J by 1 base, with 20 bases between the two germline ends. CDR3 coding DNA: TGTGCCAGCAAGGCGGGCCCCTTCGGCATGGCCAAAAACATTCAGTACTTC. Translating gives CASKAGPFGMAKNIQYF.

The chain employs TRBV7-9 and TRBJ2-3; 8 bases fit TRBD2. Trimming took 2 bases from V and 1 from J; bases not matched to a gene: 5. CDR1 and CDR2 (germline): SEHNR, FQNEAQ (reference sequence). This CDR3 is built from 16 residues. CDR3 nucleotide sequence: TGTGCCAGCAGCTTAATGGGTAGCGGGGGCACAGATACGCAGTATTTT. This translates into CASSLMGSGGTDTQYF.

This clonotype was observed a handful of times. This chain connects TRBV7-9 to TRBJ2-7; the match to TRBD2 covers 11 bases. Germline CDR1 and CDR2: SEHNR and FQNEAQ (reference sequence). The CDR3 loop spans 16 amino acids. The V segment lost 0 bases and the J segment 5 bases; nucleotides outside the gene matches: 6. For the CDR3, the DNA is TGTGCCAGCAGCTTAGCGACTACTAGCGGGAGAGACGAGCAGTACTTC. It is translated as CASSLATTSGRDEQYF.

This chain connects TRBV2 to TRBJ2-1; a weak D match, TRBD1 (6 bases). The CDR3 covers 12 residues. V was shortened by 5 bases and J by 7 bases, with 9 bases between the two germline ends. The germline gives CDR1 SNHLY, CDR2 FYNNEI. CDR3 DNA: TGTGCCAGCAGTCTGGGGGCGAATGAGCAGTTCTTC. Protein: CASSLGANEQFF.

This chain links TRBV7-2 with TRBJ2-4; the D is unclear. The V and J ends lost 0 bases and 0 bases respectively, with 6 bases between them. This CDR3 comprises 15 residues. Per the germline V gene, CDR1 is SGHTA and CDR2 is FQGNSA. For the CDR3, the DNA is TGTGCCAGCAGCTTAGCACAACTAGCCAAAAACATTCAGTACTTC. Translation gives CASSLAQLAKNIQYF.

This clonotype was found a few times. The CDR3 region is CASSVTSGSQFETQYF. CDR3 DNA sequence: TGTGCCAGCAGCGTAACTAGCGGGAGTCAATTCGAGACCCAGTACTTC. This rearrangement joins TRBV9 to TRBJ2-5, with 11 bases matching TRBD2. The CDR3 has 16 amino acids. Germline-derived CDR1 and CDR2 are SGDLS and YYNGEE. The V segment lost 1 base and the J segment 5 bases; nucleotides outside the gene matches: 7.

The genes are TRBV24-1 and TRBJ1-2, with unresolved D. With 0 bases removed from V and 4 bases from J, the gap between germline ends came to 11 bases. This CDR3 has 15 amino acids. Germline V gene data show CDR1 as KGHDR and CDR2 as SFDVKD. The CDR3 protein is CATSDLAPDRYGYTF. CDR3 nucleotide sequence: TGTGCCACCAGTGATTTGGCGCCGGACCGCTATGGCTACACCTTC.

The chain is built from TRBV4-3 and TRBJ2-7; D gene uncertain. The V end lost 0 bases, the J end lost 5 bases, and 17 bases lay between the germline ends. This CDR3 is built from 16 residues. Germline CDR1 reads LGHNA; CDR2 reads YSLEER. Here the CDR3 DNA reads TGCGCCAGCAGCCAAGATAGGGCAGGCAACCGGCACGAGCAGTACTTC. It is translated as CASSQDRAGNRHEQYF.